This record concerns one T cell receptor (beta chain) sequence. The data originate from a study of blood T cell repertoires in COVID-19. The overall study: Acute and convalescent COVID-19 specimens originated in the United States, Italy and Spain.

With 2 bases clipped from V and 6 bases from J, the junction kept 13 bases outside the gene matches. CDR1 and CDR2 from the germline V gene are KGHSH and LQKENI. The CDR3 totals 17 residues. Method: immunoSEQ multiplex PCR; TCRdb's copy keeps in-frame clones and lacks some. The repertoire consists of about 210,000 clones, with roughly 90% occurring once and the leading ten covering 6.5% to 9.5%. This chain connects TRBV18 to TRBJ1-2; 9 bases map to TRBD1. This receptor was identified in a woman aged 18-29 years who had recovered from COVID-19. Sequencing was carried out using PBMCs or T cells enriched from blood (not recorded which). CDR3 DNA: TGTGCCAGCTCACCAGCCCGAATTGGGACAGGGACAGATGGCTACACCTTC. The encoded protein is CASSPARIGTGTDGYTF. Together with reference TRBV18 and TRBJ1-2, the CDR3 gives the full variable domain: NAGVMQNPRHLVRRRGQEARLRCSPMKGHSHVYWYRQLPEEGLKFMVYLQKENIIDESGMPKERFSAEFPKEGPSILRIQQVVRGDSAAYFCASSPARIGTGTDGYTFGSGTRLTVV.